Listed here are 25 T cell receptor beta chains from one sample, sequenced in a study of breast tumors, draining lymph nodes, adjacent tissues. MiXCR, applied by TCRdb to the multiplex PCR reads, yields one record per CDR3 protein. The sample holds 180,000 or so distinct CDR3 sequences; approximately 30% are singletons and the top ten take approximately 4.3%. Axillary draining lymph nodes of breast cancer patients supplied the node samples. The sample consisted of axillary lymph node tissue. These TCRs come from a female donor with breast cancer. Some clones in this sample may be carry-over from other donors' samples.

The chain has TRBV28 and TRBJ2-2; no definite D call. CDR3 length equals 13 residues. Germline CDR1 is MDHEN and CDR2 is SYDVKM. Trimming took off 4 bases at V and 5 bases at J, with 8 bases between the two ends. CDR3: CASSSPLTGELFF. CDR3 bases: TGTGCCAGCAGTTCCCCTTTGACCGGGGAGCTGTTTTTT.

Concerning this clonotype itself: A read error may be the cause here, since a much bigger clone is one base away. The rearrangement joins TRBV20-1 to TRBJ1-6; D is unresolved. The CDR3 is made up of 12 amino acids. CDR1 and CDR2 from the germline V gene are DFQATT and SNEGSKA (reference sequence). Trimming shortened V by 6 bases and J by 7 bases, and 10 bases separated the two germline ends. The CDR3 loop is CSAADGNSPLHF. In DNA form, the CDR3 reads TGCAGTGCCGCGGACGGGAATTCACCCCTCCACTTT.

Many counts were recorded for this clonotype. The chain joins TRBV4-1 to TRBJ2-1, with TRBD2 matching over 7 bases. The V gene's germline CDR1 is MGHRA and CDR2 YSYEKL. V was pared by 8 bases and J by 7 bases, with 5 bases of the junction left unmatched. This CDR3 contains 12 residues. DNA of the CDR3: TGCGCCAGCGCTCGACTAGCAAATGAGCAGTTCTTC. Amino acids: CASARLANEQFF.

At least ten counts were recorded for this clonotype. The chain couples TRBV7-2 to TRBJ2-1, with TRBD2 matching over 7 bases. V shed 8 bases, J shed 7 bases, and the junction held 14 bases outside the gene matches. The V gene's germline CDR1 is SGHTA and CDR2 FQGNSA. The CDR3 spans 15 residues. CDR3: CASGPLRGRANEQFF. CDR3 in DNA: TGTGCCAGCGGGCCTCTGCGGGGGAGGGCGAATGAGCAGTTCTTC.

Comments on this clonotype: This sequence may be a read error, since a much larger clone differs from it by one base. The chain couples TRBV10-3 to TRBJ2-3, with D tentatively TRBD2 (6 bases). Germline CDR1 is ENHRY and CDR2 is SYGVKD. The length of the CDR3 is 14 residues. Trimming removed 10 bases from V and 0 bases from J, with 14 bases in between. The CDR3 sequence: CATVGGASTDTQYF. In DNA, the CDR3 is TGTGCCACCGTTGGCGGGGCTAGCACAGATACGCAGTATTTT.

About this clonotype itself: One base away lies a much larger clone, so this may be a sequencing read error. V usage is TRBV5-5 and J usage is TRBJ2-3; 7 bases match TRBD2. In germline, CDR1 is SGHKS, CDR2 YYEKEE (reference sequence). This CDR3 has 14 residues. V trimming: 1 base; J trimming: 8 bases; junction bases outside the gene matches: 7. The DNA of the CDR3 is TGTGCCAGCAGCTTGCCTAGCGGCTCAGGTACGCAGTATTTT. Translation gives CASSLPSGSGTQYF.

This clonotype was counted a few times. This chain uses TRBV20-1 with TRBJ1-1; 12 bases are shared with TRBD1. CDR3 length equals 15 residues. V was pared by 0 bases and J by 7 bases, with 6 bases of the junction left unmatched. Germline values: CDR1 DFQATT, CDR2 SNEGSKA (reference sequence). CDR3 in amino acids: CSARDTGQGADEAFF. In nucleotides, the CDR3 is TGCAGTGCTAGAGATACGGGACAGGGGGCCGATGAAGCTTTCTTT.

This clonotype has ten or more counts. V and J are TRBV20-1 and TRBJ2-7; 9 bases are shared with TRBD2. The CDR3 consists of 14 residues. CDR1 is DFQATT and CDR2 is SNEGSKA in the germline V gene (reference sequence). The CDR3 coding sequence is TGCAGCGCACGGGTAGCGGGAGCCTCCTACGAGCAGTACTTC. Translation: CSARVAGASYEQYF.

The V gene is TRBV5-1, the J gene TRBJ1-6; no definite D call. This CDR3 contains 16 residues. Trimming shortened V by 4 bases and J by 6 bases, and 17 bases separated the two germline ends. The germline gives CDR1 SGHRS, CDR2 YFSETQ. The CDR3 reads CASSPQPQSGNSPLHF. For the CDR3, the DNA is TGCGCCAGCAGCCCACAGCCCCAGTCCGGTAATTCACCCCTCCACTTT.

This clonotype was seen repeatedly, ten times or more. This sequence joins TRBV2 and TRBJ1-5, with D perhaps matching TRBD1 (6 bases). Germline V gene lookup returns CDR1 SNHLY and CDR2 FYNNEI. Trimming cost V 6 bases and J 0 bases, with 15 bases left between them. The CDR3 sequence is 16 residues long. The CDR3 is CASRKEGENSNQPQHF. For the CDR3, the DNA is TGTGCCAGCAGGAAGGAGGGGGAAAATAGCAATCAGCCCCAGCATTTT.

This clonotype was counted many times. The genes are TRBV4-1 and TRBJ1-2; 8 bases are shared with TRBD1. The CDR3 totals 16 residues. The V gene's germline CDR1 is MGHRA and CDR2 YSYEKL. V lost 4 bases to trimming and J lost 4 bases; unmatched junction nucleotides: 11. The CDR3: CASSPLPGTGSYGYTF. As DNA, the CDR3 is TGCGCCAGCAGCCCCCTTCCGGGGACAGGAAGCTATGGCTACACCTTC.

The CDR3 protein is CASSPSPGELFF. The CDR3 coding sequence is TGTGCCAGCAGTCCCTCCCCCGGGGAGCTGTTTTTT. The V call is TRBV6-5, the J call TRBJ2-2; D remains unclear. The germline V and J ends were trimmed by 5 bases and 6 bases, with 7 bases remaining between them. This CDR3 has 12 amino acids. Germline V CDR1 and CDR2: MNHEY, SVGAGI.

This clonotype was observed a handful of times. This may be a read error: a much more frequent sequence differs by one nucleotide. The V call is TRBV20-1, the J call TRBJ2-5; tentatively, D is TRBD1 or TRBD2 (5 bases each). This CDR3 is 12 amino acids long. CDR1 is DFQATT and CDR2 is SNEGSKA in the germline V gene (reference sequence). In nucleotides, the CDR3 is TGCAGTGCCCGACAGTGGGGAGAGACCCCGTACTTC. Protein: CSARQWGETPYF.

A word on this clonotype: One end of the junction fails to match germline, which may point to a read error. The V gene is TRBV20-1, the J gene TRBJ2-6, with TRBD1 matching 10 bases. The germline gives CDR1 DFQATT, CDR2 SNEGSKA (reference sequence). This CDR3 region has 16 residues. DNA of the CDR3: TGCAGTGCTGACAGGGGGCTTAGCTCTGGGGCCAGCGTCCTGACTTTC. Its protein is CSADRGLSSGASVLTF.

This chain links TRBV30 with TRBJ2-5; D is possibly TRBD1 or TRBD2 (5 bases each). This CDR3 has 14 residues. Germline assignment: CDR1 GTSNPN and CDR2 SVGIG (reference sequence). Trimming removed 2 bases at V and 2 bases at J, with 12 bases between. CDR3 DNA: TGTGCCTGGAGTCGGGGACCAGGTCAAGAGACCCAGTACTTC. It codes for CAWSRGPGQETQYF.

A word on this clonotype: The junction departs from the called germline gene at one end, perhaps through a read error. This sequence joins TRBV5-1 and TRBJ2-3, with TRBD2 as a possible D gene (6 bases). This CDR3 has 16 residues. CDR1 is SGHRS and CDR2 is YFSETQ in the germline V gene. CDR3 loop: CASSLTSGAGPDTQYF. The CDR3 region has the DNA TGCGCCAGCAGCTTGACATCTGGAGCGGGCCCAGATACGCAATATTTT.

There are a few counts of this clonotype. A much bigger clone sits one base away, suggesting this may be a read error. V is TRBV20-1 and J is TRBJ2-2, with D perhaps being TRBD1 or TRBD2 (5 bases each). The CDR3 covers 13 residues. Germline CDR1 reads DFQATT; CDR2 reads SNEGSKA (reference sequence). CDR3 amino acids: CSAPLYFTGALFF. DNA for the CDR3: TGCAGTGCTCCCCTCTACTTCACCGGGGCGCTGTTTTTT.

This clonotype showed up many times. The rearrangement links TRBV5-6 to TRBJ1-6; TRBD1 matches at 11 bases. V gave up 2 bases and J gave up 7 bases; unmatched junction bases: 2. CDR1 SGHDT and CDR2 YYEEEE come from the germline V gene. The CDR3 consists of 15 residues. The DNA for the CDR3 is TGTGCCAGCAGCTTAGGACAGGGGGCGAATTCACCCCTCCACTTT. As protein: CASSLGQGANSPLHF.

The chain links TRBV7-3 to TRBJ1-6; TRBD1 matches at 9 bases. The CDR3 is made up of 15 amino acids. Germline values: CDR1 SGHTA, CDR2 FQGTGA. V dropped 5 bases and J dropped 10; count of bases not matched to a gene: 9. CDR3 residues: CASSPQGQGNSPLHF. In DNA form, the CDR3 reads TGTGCCAGCAGCCCACAGGGACAGGGAAACTCACCCCTCCACTTT. Full variable domain (remainder filled in from reference TRBV7-3 and TRBJ1-6): GAGVSQTPSNKVTEKGKYVELRCDPISGHTALYWYRQSLGQGPEFLIYFQGTGAADDSGLPNDRFFAVRPEGSVSTLKIQRTERGDSAVYLCASSPQGQGNSPLHFGNGTRLTVT.

As to this clonotype: One base away lies a much larger clone, so this may be a sequencing read error. This CDR3 reads CSASSSQYNKQFF. CDR3 sequence (DNA): TGCAGTGCTTCATCCAGCCAATACAATAAGCAGTTCTTC. This chain links TRBV20-1 with TRBJ2-1; D uncertain. The germline CDR1 and CDR2 sequences are DFQATT and SNEGSKA (reference sequence). CDR3 length equals 13 residues.

This clonotype was picked up many times. This chain links TRBV3-1 with TRBJ2-5, with TRBD1 identical over 7 bases. The J segment lost 12 bases and the V segment lost 1 base, leaving 5 bases of the junction unmatched. The CDR3 extends over 12 amino acids. CDR1 LGHDT and CDR2 YNNKEL come from the germline V gene (reference sequence). The CDR3 bases are TGTGCCAGCAGCCAAGGGGGCGGACAGGAGTACTTC. It translates to CASSQGGGQEYF.

V gene TRBV7-9 combines with J gene TRBJ2-5; D is undetermined. V lost 6 bases and J 1 base, leaving 9 bases between the germline ends. This CDR3 spans 13 amino acids. CDR1 and CDR2 from the germline V gene are SEHNR and FQNEAQ (reference sequence). CDR3 residues: CASSAYLQETQYF. The CDR3, as DNA: TGTGCCAGCAGTGCTTACCTCCAAGAGACCCAGTACTTC.

The rearrangement uses TRBV2 and TRBJ1-4; no firm D call. The CDR3 loop spans 14 amino acids. The V gene's germline CDR1 is SNHLY and CDR2 FYNNEI. The germline V and J ends were trimmed by 4 bases and 8 bases, with 14 bases remaining between them. CDR3 sequence (DNA): TGTGCCAGCAGTGTAACCATAGCGGGGGAAAAACTGTTTTTT. The encoded protein is CASSVTIAGEKLFF.

This clonotype was observed at least ten times. This sequence joins TRBV5-8 and TRBJ2-1; either TRBD1 or TRBD2 may fit D (5 bases each). Trimming took 4 bases from V and 4 from J, leaving 15 bases between them. CDR3 length: 15 amino acids. Germline lookup yields CDR1 SGHTS and CDR2 YDEGEE. The CDR3 nucleotides read TGTGCCAGCAGCGGGCCGGGACCAACATACAATGAGCAGTTCTTC. It encodes CASSGPGPTYNEQFF.

On this clonotype: This sequence may be a read error, since a much larger clone differs from it by one base. The chain is built from TRBV5-5 and TRBJ2-1; D is undetermined. This CDR3 contains 14 residues. CDR1 is SGHKS, CDR2 YYEKEE, per germline (reference sequence). V was pared by 0 bases and J by 8 bases, with 12 bases between. The CDR3 here is CASSLAWASDEQFF. The CDR3 nucleotides are TGTGCCAGCAGCTTGGCCTGGGCAAGCGATGAGCAGTTCTTC.